These 20 T cell receptor beta chains were sequenced from one sample in a study of T cells after yellow fever vaccination (dated by TCRdb to about 2019). The library was prepared using 5' RACE. For sequencing, an Illumina HiSeq 2500 was employed. TCRdb cleaned the public reads at Q25 with fastp, built clones with MiXCR and kept in-frame beta chains. CDR3 protein duplicates are merged, each entry listing the most common genes and DNA. Here the sample has hundreds of thousands of distinct CDR3 sequences; about a sixth occur a single time. The top ten hold approximately 15% of the sample. The treatment or condition label of this sample denotes: live attenuated yellow fever vaccine strain. The sequences come from PBMCs, collected less than 6 days after the first yellow fever vaccination. These receptor sequences come from a man younger than 35 who received the YFV17D yellow fever vaccine.

The CDR3 reads CASGTTGRVTNEQFF. CDR3 in DNA: TGTGCTAGTGGTACCACAGGGAGGGTAACCAATGAGCAGTTCTTC. The gene calls are TRBV12-5 and TRBJ2-1; a weak D match, TRBD2 (7 bases). Trimming pared 5 bases from V and 6 bases from J, leaving 17 bases between. Germline lookup yields CDR1 LGHNT and CDR2 FRNRAP. The CDR3 covers 15 residues.

The rearrangement joins TRBV11-2 to TRBJ2-1, with D perhaps being TRBD1 or TRBD2 (5 bases each). The germline V and J ends were trimmed by 4 bases and 6 bases, with 13 bases remaining between them. Germline V gene lookup returns CDR1 SGHAT and CDR2 FQNNGV. The CDR3 totals 14 residues. In DNA, the CDR3 is TGTGCCAGCAGCTCGCCCGGGACCTCCAATGAGCAGTTCTTC. Translated, it gives CASSSPGTSNEQFF.

The table lists this clonotype with a few counts. The chain employs TRBV5-1 and TRBJ2-2; weak D call: TRBD2 (5 bases). Per the germline V gene, CDR1 is SGHRS and CDR2 is YFSETQ. The CDR3 extends over 15 amino acids. Trimming removed 2 bases from V and 4 bases from J, with 12 bases in between. The CDR3, as DNA: TGCGCCAGCAGCTTTCTCCGGGGATCCACCGGGGAGCTGTTTTTT. Encoded protein: CASSFLRGSTGELFF. Variable domain in full (rest from reference TRBV5-1 and TRBJ2-2): KAGVTQTPRYLIKTRGQQVTLSCSPISGHRSVSWYQQTPGQGLQFLFEYFSETQRNKGNFPGRFSGRQFSNSRSEMNVSTLELGDSALYLCASSFLRGSTGELFFGEGSRLTVL.

This clonotype has only a few counts. This rearrangement joins TRBV30 to TRBJ1-1, with 7 bases aligning to TRBD1. Germline CDR1 is GTSNPN and CDR2 is SVGIG (reference sequence). The CDR3 runs to 15 residues. The trim removed 4 bases at V and 13 bases at J, leaving 21 bases unmatched. CDR3 in amino acids: CAWTYPDRVSRAGFF. The CDR3 DNA sequence: TGTGCCTGGACCTATCCTGACAGGGTAAGCCGAGCGGGTTTCTTT. Combining the CDR3 with reference TRBV30 and TRBJ1-1 gives the whole variable domain SQTIHQWPATLVQPVGSPLSLECTVEGTSNPNLYWYRQAAGRGLQLLFYSVGIGQISSEVPQNLSASRPQDRQFILSSKKLLLSDSGFYLCAWTYPDRVSRAGFFGQGTRLTVV.

The rearrangement joins TRBV28 to TRBJ1-1; 11 bases map to TRBD1. The CDR3 has 15 residues. V shed 6 bases and J 11 bases; nucleotides not matched to a gene: 14. CDR1 and CDR2 from the germline V gene are MDHEN and SYDVKM. The CDR3 here is CASRPQLRDRGSAFF. In nucleotides, the CDR3 is TGTGCCAGCAGGCCCCAACTCCGGGACAGGGGGAGCGCTTTCTTT.

The sample holds one count of this clonotype. The chain links TRBV7-3 to TRBJ2-3; D is perhaps TRBD1 (6 bases). Trimming left V 5 bases short and J 3 bases short, with 12 bases between. CDR1 and CDR2 from the germline V gene are SGHTA and FQGTGA. The CDR3 extends over 14 amino acids. CDR3 DNA sequence: TGTGCCAGCAGCCCCGCTGGGACAACAGATACGCAGTATTTT. Translated: CASSPAGTTDTQYF.

This clonotype has only one observation. Being one base from a much bigger clone, this may be a read error. The chain carries TRBV7-2 and TRBJ1-1; 7 positions match TRBD1. CDR3 length: 14 amino acids. CDR1 is SGHTA, CDR2 FQGNSA, per germline. In nucleotides, the CDR3 is TGTGCCAACAGCTCAGACAGGGTGAACACTGAAGCTTTCTTT. This translates into CANSSDRVNTEAFF.

This clonotype was detected a few times. The chain couples TRBV7-6 to TRBJ2-3, with 11 bases aligning to TRBD2. Germline lookup yields CDR1 SGHVS and CDR2 FNYEAQ. The ends lost 4 bases at V and 6 bases at J; junction bases unmatched: 12. The length of the CDR3 is 17 residues. The chain's CDR3 is CASSSRSWTSGRDTQYF. As DNA, the CDR3 is TGTGCCAGCAGCTCCCGTTCCTGGACTAGCGGGCGGGATACGCAGTATTTT. The full variable domain, rest sourced from reference TRBV7-6 and TRBJ2-3, is GAGVSQSPRYKVTKRGQDVALRCDPISGHVSLYWYRQALGQGPEFLTYFNYEAQQDKSGLPNDRFSAERPEGSISTLTIQRTEQRDSAMYRCASSSRSWTSGRDTQYFGPGTRLTVL.

The chain has TRBV19 and TRBJ2-6, with TRBD1 matching 9 bases. CDR1 LNHDA and CDR2 SQIVND come from the germline V gene (reference sequence). The ends lost 6 bases at V and 1 base at J; junction bases unmatched: 7. The CDR3 is made up of 17 amino acids. The DNA for the CDR3 is TGTGCCAGTAGACGGGACAGGGAACTTTCTGGGGCCAACGTCCTGACTTTC. Amino acid sequence: CASRRDRELSGANVLTF.

This clonotype appeared many times. The chain has TRBV5-4 and TRBJ1-2; 10 bases align to TRBD1. Germline trimming cut 5 bases from V and 3 bases from J; bases unmatched to any gene: 4. In germline, CDR1 is SGHNT, CDR2 YYREEE (reference sequence). CDR3 length: 14 amino acids. Written as DNA, the CDR3 is TGTGCCAGCAGACGGGACAGGGGTGACTATGGCTACACCTTC. Protein: CASRRDRGDYGYTF.

V is TRBV19 and J is TRBJ2-3, with 10 positions matching TRBD1. Trimming removed 7 bases from V and 4 bases from J; junction bases left unmatched: 11. This CDR3 has 16 amino acids. In germline, CDR1 is LNHDA, CDR2 SQIVND (reference sequence). DNA of the CDR3: TGTGCCAGTACCACAACGTTAGGGACAGGGGCAGATACGCAGTATTTT. This gives the protein CASTTTLGTGADTQYF. Using reference TRBV19 and TRBJ2-3 for the parts outside the CDR3, the full variable domain is DGGITQSPKYLFRKEGQNVTLSCEQNLNHDAMYWYRQDPGQGLRLIYYSQIVNDFQKGDIAEGYSVSREKKESFPLTVTSAQKNPTAFYLCASTTTLGTGADTQYFGPGTRLTVL.

This clonotype was observed at least ten times. The rearrangement uses TRBV6-2 or TRBV6-3 and TRBJ2-1; TRBD2 aligns across 11 bases. This CDR3 spans 15 amino acids. Germline assignment: CDR1 MNHEY and CDR2 SVGEGT. Trimming took 10 bases from V and 3 from J; bases not matched to a gene: 8. The CDR3, as DNA: TGTGCCATCTCCCTGGGGACTAGCGGCTACAATGAGCAGTTCTTC. Translation gives CAISLGTSGYNEQFF.

This clonotype has a handful of counts. The rearrangement links TRBV6-6 to TRBJ1-3, with D perhaps TRBD1 (5 bases). Trimming shortened V by 8 bases and J by 4 bases, and 12 bases separated the two germline ends. This CDR3 contains 13 residues. Per the germline V gene, CDR1 is MNHNY and CDR2 is SVGAGI (reference sequence). CDR3 sequence: CASRGRGGNTIYF. The CDR3, as DNA: TGTGCCAGCCGTGGGAGGGGAGGAAACACCATATATTTT.

This clonotype was counted only a few times. The chain is built from TRBV5-1 and TRBJ2-1; unclear D gene. V shed 3 bases and J shed 7 bases, with 8 bases lying between them. The germline V gene encodes CDR1 SGHRS and CDR2 YFSETQ. There are 12 residues in the CDR3. This CDR3 is CASSYQKNEQFF. The CDR3 region has the DNA TGCGCCAGCAGCTATCAGAAAAATGAGCAGTTCTTC.

There are a few counts of this clonotype. The J gene is TRBJ2-5, the V gene TRBV7-3; D remains unclear. The germline V gene has CDR1 SGHTA and CDR2 FQGTGA. The CDR3 totals 13 residues. Trimming took off 0 bases at V and 2 bases at J, with 4 bases between the two ends. The CDR3 sequence: CASSLTIQETQYF. The CDR3, as DNA: TGTGCCAGCAGCTTAACGATACAAGAGACCCAGTACTTC. Variable domain in full (rest from reference TRBV7-3 and TRBJ2-5): GAGVSQTPSNKVTEKGKYVELRCDPISGHTALYWYRQSLGQGPEFLIYFQGTGAADDSGLPNDRFFAVRPEGSVSTLKIQRTERGDSAVYLCASSLTIQETQYFGPGTRLLVL.

This clonotype was seen ten or more times. A read error may produce the germline difference seen at one junction end. The chain recombines TRBV7-2 with TRBJ1-6, with D unclear. Looked up from germline, CDR1 is SGHTA and CDR2 is FQGNSA. The CDR3 has 12 residues. The CDR3 coding sequence is TGTGCCAGCAGCTCCAATAATTCACCCCTCCACTTT. Its translation: CASSSNNSPLHF.

The V call is TRBV5-1, the J call TRBJ1-6; 9 nucleotides match TRBD1. Losses at the gene ends were 6 bases for V and 10 bases for J; bases not matched to a gene: 8. Germline V lookup: CDR1 SGHRS, CDR2 YFSETQ. This CDR3 contains 14 residues. The CDR3 coding sequence is TGCGCCAGCACCCCCGGGACAGGGCCCTCACCCCTCCACTTT. Protein: CASTPGTGPSPLHF. Drawing the rest from reference TRBV5-1 and TRBJ1-6, the complete variable domain is KAGVTQTPRYLIKTRGQQVTLSCSPISGHRSVSWYQQTPGQGLQFLFEYFSETQRNKGNFPGRFSGRQFSNSRSEMNVSTLELGDSALYLCASTPGTGPSPLHFGNGTRLTVT.

This chain joins TRBV7-6 and TRBJ1-1; TRBD1 matches at 7 bases. This CDR3 region has 14 residues. J lost 4 bases, V lost 8 bases, and 10 bases had no gene match. Germline CDR1 SGHVS, CDR2 FNYEAQ. The CDR3 DNA reads as TGTGCCAGCCAACCCGAAGGGGGCGTCACTGAAGCTTTCTTT. As protein: CASQPEGGVTEAFF. Full variable domain (missing parts from reference TRBV7-6 and TRBJ1-1): GAGVSQSPRYKVTKRGQDVALRCDPISGHVSLYWYRQALGQGPEFLTYFNYEAQQDKSGLPNDRFSAERPEGSISTLTIQRTEQRDSAMYRCASQPEGGVTEAFFGQGTRLTVV.

The chain recombines TRBV6-5 with TRBJ1-4; TRBD1 might be the D (6 bases). The germline V gene encodes CDR1 MNHEY and CDR2 SVGAGI. This CDR3 spans 14 amino acids. Deletions cut 1 base from V and 8 bases from J, with 11 bases between. CDR3 DNA: TGTGCCAGCAGTTACTACCGCCAGGGGGAAAAACTGTTTTTT. It yields the protein CASSYYRQGEKLFF.

This clonotype was detected only a few times. This sequence joins TRBV4-1 and TRBJ1-1; D is unclear. The CDR3 spans 13 residues. V shed 2 bases and J shed 5 bases, with 9 bases lying between them. From germline, CDR1 is MGHRA and CDR2 YSYEKL. CDR3 nucleotides: TGCGCCAGCAGCCAAAGTCACGGAACTGAAGCTTTCTTT. Protein: CASSQSHGTEAFF.